Listed below are T cell receptor beta chains from one sample, sequenced in a study of neoadjuvant anti-PD-1 for oral cavity cancer. Clones were sequenced by immunoSEQ multiplex PCR, and TCRdb holds only the in-frame ones, with some missing. The data hold around 67,000 clones, with about 90% observed a single time. The sample consisted of PBMCs, taken after nivolumab (anti-PD-1) treatment. These receptors were collected from a person between 40 and 79 years old with oral cavity squamous cell carcinoma. CDR3s include the opening cysteine and the closing phenylalanine or tryptophan. The D gene is left open where the match is weak. For some rows the clone size is stated as once, few or many, or as a class when expanded; others skip it.

TRBJ2-5	-	TRBV30	-	CAWTRKRRTAQMSETQYF	TGTGCCTGGACAAGGAAACGCCGGACAGCCCAGATGAGTGAGACCCAGTACTTC
TRBJ2-6	-	TRBV4-2	TRBD2	CASSQEGLAASSGANVLTF	TGTGCCAGCAGCCAAGAAGGGCTAGCGGCAAGCTCTGGGGCCAACGTCCTGACTTTC
TRBJ2-3	-	TRBV4-2	-	CASSLKGATDTQYF	TGTGCCAGCAGCCTCAAAGGGGCGACAGATACGCAGTATTTT
TRBJ2-1	-	TRBV11-2	TRBD2	CASSDSGGSYNEQFF	TGTGCCAGCAGTGATAGCGGGGGCTCCTACAATGAGCAGTTCTTC
TRBJ2-7	-	TRBV11-2	TRBD2	CASSSLTGGREAYEQYF	TGTGCCAGCAGCTCCCTAACGGGGGGTAGAGAAGCCTACGAGCAGTACTTC
TRBJ1-1	-	TRBV19	-	CASRGRLRNTEAFF	TGTGCCAGTAGGGGACGACTGCGGAACACTGAAGCTTTCTTT
TRBJ1-2	-	TRBV19	-	CASSIGNRVTLQTGYTF	TGTGCCAGTAGTATAGGCAACAGGGTGACACTGCAAACGGGCTACACCTTC
TRBJ1-2	-	TRBV7-6	-	CASSSLTGADYGYTF	TGTGCCAGCAGCTCGTTGACAGGCGCGGACTATGGCTACACCTTC
TRBJ1-5	-	TRBV19	-	CASSIEEFNQPQHF	TGTGCCAGTAGTATAGAAGAATTCAATCAGCCCCAGCATTTT
TRBJ2-3	-	TRBV7-3	-	CASSILATRGTDTQYF	TGTGCCAGCAGCATCCTCGCCACAAGAGGGACAGATACGCAGTATTTT
TRBJ2-2	-	TRBV2	-	CASSDRGAGELFF	TGTGCCAGCAGTGACAGGGGGGCCGGGGAGCTGTTTTTT
TRBJ2-1	-	TRBV28	TRBD2	CASSWSIFRGGWDNEQFF	TGTGCCAGCAGTTGGAGTATCTTTCGGGGGGGATGGGACAATGAGCAGTTCTTC
TRBJ1-2	-	TRBV6-1	-	CASSEANGLGYTF	TGTGCCAGCAGTGAAGCAAACGGCCTTGGCTACACCTTC
TRBJ2-6	-	TRBV10-1	-	CAGGAARLTF	TGCGCCGGCGGGGCAGCGCGCCTGACTTTC
TRBJ1-2	-	TRBV11-2	-	CASTRLRGRTDEYGYTF	TGTGCCAGCACCCGATTACGGGGCCGAACAGACGAATATGGCTACACCTTC
TRBJ2-1	few	TRBV5-1	-	CASRRSSLTYNEQFF	TGCGCCAGCCGACGAAGCTCCCTCACCTACAATGAGCAGTTCTTC
TRBJ1-6	-	TRBV7-2	TRBD1	CASSPGQGAAPLHF	TGTGCCAGCAGCCCAGGACAGGGGGCCGCACCCCTCCACTTT
TRBJ1-1	-	TRBV5-4	-	CASRGDWEDTEAFF	TGTGCCAGCAGGGGGGACTGGGAGGACACTGAAGCTTTCTTT
TRBJ1-5	-	TRBV11-2	TRBD1	CASSLGGQANQPQHF	TGTGCCAGCAGCTTAGGTGGACAGGCGAATCAGCCCCAGCATTTT
TRBJ1-1	-	TRBV5-1	-	CASSEIARGTEAFF	TGCGCCAGCAGCGAAATTGCCCGTGGGACTGAAGCTTTCTTT
TRBJ2-1	-	TRBV19	TRBD1	CASSIGTGRSSYNEQFF	TGTGCCAGTAGTATCGGGACAGGACGGAGCTCCTACAATGAGCAGTTCTTC
TRBJ1-2	-	TRBV19	-	CASRKADNYGYTF	TGTGCCAGTAGGAAAGCAGATAACTATGGCTACACCTTC
TRBJ2-3	-	TRBV7-3	-	CASSRSISADTQYF	TGTGCCAGCAGCCGATCGATTTCCGCAGATACGCAGTATTTT
TRBJ2-3	-	TRBV9	TRBD2	CASSVGASGFQYTDTQYF	TGTGCCAGCAGCGTAGGTGCTAGCGGATTTCAATACACAGATACGCAGTATTTT
TRBJ2-1	-	TRBV30	-	CAWSVRWRTNEQFF	TGTGCCTGGAGTGTACGGTGGAGGACCAATGAGCAGTTCTTC
TRBJ1-2	once	TRBV7-3	TRBD1	CASSRGQGVNYGYTF	TGTGCCAGCAGCCGCGGACAGGGGGTAAACTATGGCTACACCTTC
TRBJ1-6	once	TRBV5-8	-	CASTTEVKRNSPLHF	TGTGCCAGCACCACAGAGGTAAAAAGGAATTCACCCCTCCACTTT
TRBJ1-3	-	TRBV11-2	-	CASSPRGLSGNTIYF	TGTGCCAGCAGCCCCCGTGGACTATCTGGAAACACCATATATTTT
TRBJ2-1	-	TRBV4-1	-	CASSQEGRGSYNEQFF	TGCGCCAGCAGCCAAGAAGGCAGGGGCTCCTACAATGAGCAGTTCTTC
TRBJ1-5	-	TRBV2	-	CASSFTSLDNQPQHF	TGTGCCAGCAGCTTCACATCTCTAGACAATCAGCCCCAGCATTTT
TRBJ2-5	-	TRBV7-9	TRBD1	CASSRDRGRQETQYF	TGTGCCAGCAGCAGGGACAGGGGGCGACAAGAGACCCAGTACTTC
TRBJ1-3	-	TRBV9	-	CASSVGMILSGNTIYF	TGTGCCAGCAGCGTAGGTATGATACTCTCTGGAAACACCATATATTTT
TRBJ2-5	-	TRBV6-5	TRBD2	CASSLRLAGQETQYF	TGTGCCAGCAGCCTTCGACTAGCGGGCCAAGAGACCCAGTACTTC
TRBJ1-4	-	TRBV30	-	CAWSGGTNEKLFF	TGTGCCTGGAGTGGGGGGACTAATGAAAAACTGTTTTTT
TRBJ2-7	-	TRBV10-3	-	CAINRADYSYEQYF	TGTGCCATCAACAGAGCGGATTACTCCTACGAGCAGTACTTC
TRBJ2-1	once	TRBV4-2	TRBD2	CASSQVGTSGNEQFF	TGTGCCAGCAGCCAAGTAGGGACTAGCGGCAATGAGCAGTTCTTC
TRBJ2-2	-	TRBV10-2	-	CASSRLPNTGELFF	TGCGCCAGCAGCAGACTGCCGAACACCGGGGAGCTGTTTTTT
TRBJ1-3	-	TRBV5-1	-	CASSPQWGLGNTIYF	TGCGCCAGCAGCCCCCAATGGGGCCTAGGAAACACCATATATTTT
TRBJ2-5	-	TRBV2	-	CASRYYLGRGTTRETQYF	TGTGCCAGCAGATACTATCTGGGGAGGGGGACGACCCGAGAGACCCAGTACTTC
TRBJ1-2	-	TRBV4-2	TRBD1	CASSQDWGQGWYGYTF	TGTGCCAGCAGCCAAGATTGGGGACAGGGATGGTATGGCTACACCTTC
TRBJ2-5	-	TRBV27	TRBD1	CASSLSRQGKTQYF	TGTGCCAGCAGTTTATCCCGACAGGGAAAGACCCAGTACTTC
TRBJ1-6	-	TRBV4-2	-	CASRNRDRDYNSPLHF	TGTGCCAGCAGGAACAGGGATAGGGATTATAATTCACCCCTCCACTTT
TRBJ1-2	-	TRBV7-2	-	CASSLVMESNYGYTF	TGTGCCAGCAGCTTAGTTATGGAGAGTAACTATGGCTACACCTTC
TRBJ1-3	-	TRBV5-1	TRBD1	CASSWGTGFSGNTIYF	TGCGCCAGCAGCTGGGGGACAGGGTTCTCTGGAAACACCATATATTTT
TRBJ2-1	-	TRBV5-1	-	CASSRTSLGVRGNEQFF	TGCGCCAGCAGCCGGACTAGTCTGGGGGTTAGGGGGAATGAGCAGTTCTTC
TRBJ2-7	-	TRBV5-1	-	CASSFTVDLGGEQYF	TGCGCCAGCAGCTTCACAGTTGATCTAGGTGGCGAGCAGTACTTC
TRBJ1-2	-	TRBV7-9	-	CASSLEGGVTF	TGTGCCAGCAGCTTAGAGGGAGGGGTCACCTTC
TRBJ1-1	-	TRBV5-1	-	CASSLGPSNTEAFF	TGCGCCAGCAGCTTGGGGCCGTCGAACACTGAAGCTTTCTTT
TRBJ2-1	-	TRBV19	-	CASSISSLGEQFF	TGTGCCAGTAGTATATCCAGTCTGGGTGAGCAGTTCTTC
TRBJ1-4	-	TRBV5-4	-	CASSFDSSNEKLFF	TGTGCCAGCAGCTTTGACAGCAGTAATGAAAAACTGTTTTTT
TRBJ2-3	-	TRBV28	-	CASSPLGNTDTQYF	TGTGCCAGCAGCCCCTTGGGTAACACAGATACGCAGTATTTT
TRBJ2-1	-	TRBV7-6	-	CASSPTYSVYNEQFF	TGTGCCAGCAGCCCCACGTATAGCGTCTACAATGAGCAGTTCTTC
TRBJ2-1	-	TRBV14	-	CASSQDSGGPRSNEQFF	TGTGCCAGCAGCCAAGATAGCGGCGGACCACGTTCCAATGAGCAGTTCTTC